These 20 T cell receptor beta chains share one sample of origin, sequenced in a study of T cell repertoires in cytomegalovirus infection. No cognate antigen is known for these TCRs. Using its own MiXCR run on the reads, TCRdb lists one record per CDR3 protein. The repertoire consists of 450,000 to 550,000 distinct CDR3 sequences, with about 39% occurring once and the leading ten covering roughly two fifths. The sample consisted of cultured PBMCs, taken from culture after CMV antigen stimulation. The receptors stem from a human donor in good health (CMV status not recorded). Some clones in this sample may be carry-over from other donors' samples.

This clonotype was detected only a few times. CDR3 sequence: CASSPWADYNEQFF. CDR3 nucleotide sequence: TGTGCCAGCAGTCCCTGGGCCGATTACAATGAGCAGTTCTTC. The chain has TRBV12-3 or TRBV12-4 and TRBJ2-1; D remains unclear. V was shortened by 5 bases and J by 4 bases, with 12 bases between the two germline ends. This CDR3 comprises 14 residues.

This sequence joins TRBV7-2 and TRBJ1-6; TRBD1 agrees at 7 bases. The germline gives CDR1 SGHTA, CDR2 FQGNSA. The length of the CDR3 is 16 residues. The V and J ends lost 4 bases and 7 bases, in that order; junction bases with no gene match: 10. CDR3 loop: CASSSSAGQPNSPLHF. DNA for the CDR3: TGTGCCAGCAGCTCATCGGCGGGACAGCCAAATTCACCCCTCCACTTT. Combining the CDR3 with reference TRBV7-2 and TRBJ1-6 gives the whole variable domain GAGVSQSPSNKVTEKGKDVELRCDPISGHTALYWYRQSLGQGLEFLIYFQGNSAPDKSGLPSDRFSAERTGGSVSTLTIQRTQQEDSAVYLCASSSSAGQPNSPLHFGNGTRLTVT.

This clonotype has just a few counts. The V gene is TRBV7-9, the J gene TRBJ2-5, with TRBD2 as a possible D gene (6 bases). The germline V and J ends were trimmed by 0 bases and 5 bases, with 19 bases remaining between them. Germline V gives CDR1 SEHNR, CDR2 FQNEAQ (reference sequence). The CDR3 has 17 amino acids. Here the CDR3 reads CASSLANVPEGSETQYF. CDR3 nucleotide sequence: TGTGCCAGCAGCTTAGCGAACGTCCCGGAGGGGTCGGAGACCCAGTACTTC.

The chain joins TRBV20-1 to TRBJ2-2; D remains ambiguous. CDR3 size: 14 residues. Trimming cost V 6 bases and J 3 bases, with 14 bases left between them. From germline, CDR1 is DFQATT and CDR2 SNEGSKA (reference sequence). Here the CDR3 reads CSAPSSLDTGELFF. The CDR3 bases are TGCAGTGCCCCCTCGAGTCTGGACACCGGGGAGCTGTTTTTT.

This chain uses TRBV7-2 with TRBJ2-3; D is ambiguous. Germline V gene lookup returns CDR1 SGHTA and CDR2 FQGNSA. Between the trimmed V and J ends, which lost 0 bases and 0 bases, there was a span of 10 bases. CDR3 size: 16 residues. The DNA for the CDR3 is TGTGCCAGCAGCTTAGCGCTAATGGGGAGCACAGATACGCAGTATTTT. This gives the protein CASSLALMGSTDTQYF.

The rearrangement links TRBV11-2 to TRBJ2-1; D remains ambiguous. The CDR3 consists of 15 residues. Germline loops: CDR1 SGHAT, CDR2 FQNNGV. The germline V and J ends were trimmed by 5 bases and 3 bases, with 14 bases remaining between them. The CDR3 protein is CASSTQTLLYNEQFF. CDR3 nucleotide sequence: TGTGCCAGCAGCACTCAGACTTTACTCTACAATGAGCAGTTCTTC.

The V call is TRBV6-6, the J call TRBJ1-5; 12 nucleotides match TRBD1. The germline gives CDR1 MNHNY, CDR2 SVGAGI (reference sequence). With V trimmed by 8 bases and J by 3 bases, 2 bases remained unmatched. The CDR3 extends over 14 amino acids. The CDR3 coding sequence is TGTGCCAGCTCGGGACAGGGGGCCAATCAGCCCCAGCATTTT. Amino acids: CASSGQGANQPQHF.

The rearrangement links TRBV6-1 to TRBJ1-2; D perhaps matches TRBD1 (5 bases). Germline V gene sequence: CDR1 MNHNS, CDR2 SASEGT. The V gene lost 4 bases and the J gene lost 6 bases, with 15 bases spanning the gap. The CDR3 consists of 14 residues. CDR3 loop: CASSALNTGDGYTF. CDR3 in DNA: TGTGCCAGCAGTGCGTTGAATACAGGAGATGGCTACACCTTC.

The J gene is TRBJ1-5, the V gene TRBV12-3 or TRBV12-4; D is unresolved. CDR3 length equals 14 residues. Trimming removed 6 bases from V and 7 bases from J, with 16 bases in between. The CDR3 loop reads CASRSGPPGQPQHF. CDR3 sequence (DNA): TGTGCCAGCAGATCCGGGCCTCCGGGACAGCCCCAGCATTTT.

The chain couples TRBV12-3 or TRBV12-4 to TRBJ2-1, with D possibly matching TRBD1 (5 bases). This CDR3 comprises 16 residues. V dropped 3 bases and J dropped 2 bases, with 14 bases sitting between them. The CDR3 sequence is CASSFWGLGAYNEQFF. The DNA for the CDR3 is TGTGCCAGCAGTTTTTGGGGTTTAGGGGCCTACAATGAGCAGTTCTTC.

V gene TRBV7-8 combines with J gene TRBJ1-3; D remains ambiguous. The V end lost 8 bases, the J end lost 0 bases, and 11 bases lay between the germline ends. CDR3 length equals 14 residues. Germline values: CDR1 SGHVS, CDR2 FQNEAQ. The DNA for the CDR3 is TGTGCCAGCTCTGGCTTCACCTCTGGAAACACCATATATTTT. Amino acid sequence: CASSGFTSGNTIYF.

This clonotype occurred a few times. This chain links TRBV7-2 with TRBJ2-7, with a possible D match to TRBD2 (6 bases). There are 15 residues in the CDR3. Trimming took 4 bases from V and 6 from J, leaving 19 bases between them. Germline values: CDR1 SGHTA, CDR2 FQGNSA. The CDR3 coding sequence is TGTGCCAGCAGCTCCTCTTGGAGGGATGATCGCGAGCAGTACTTC. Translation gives CASSSSWRDDREQYF.

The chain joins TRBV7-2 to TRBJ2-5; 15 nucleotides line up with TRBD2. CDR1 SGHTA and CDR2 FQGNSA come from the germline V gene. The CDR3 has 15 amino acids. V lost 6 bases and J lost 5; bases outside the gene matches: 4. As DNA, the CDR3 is TGTGCCAGCAGGCGGACTAGCGGGGGGGATGAGACCCAGTACTTC. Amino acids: CASRRTSGGDETQYF.

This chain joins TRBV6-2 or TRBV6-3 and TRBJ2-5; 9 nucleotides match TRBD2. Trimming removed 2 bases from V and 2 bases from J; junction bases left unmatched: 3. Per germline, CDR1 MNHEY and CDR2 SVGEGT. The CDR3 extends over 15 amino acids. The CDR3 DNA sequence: TGTGCCAGCAGTTACGGGACTAGCTTTCAAGAGACCCAGTACTTC. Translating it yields CASSYGTSFQETQYF.

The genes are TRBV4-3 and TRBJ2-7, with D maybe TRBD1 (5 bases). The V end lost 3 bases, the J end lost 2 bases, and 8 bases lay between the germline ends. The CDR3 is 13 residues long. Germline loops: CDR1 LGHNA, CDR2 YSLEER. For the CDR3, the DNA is TGCGCCAGCAGCCAGACAGTGACCTACGAGCAGTACTTC. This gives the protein CASSQTVTYEQYF.

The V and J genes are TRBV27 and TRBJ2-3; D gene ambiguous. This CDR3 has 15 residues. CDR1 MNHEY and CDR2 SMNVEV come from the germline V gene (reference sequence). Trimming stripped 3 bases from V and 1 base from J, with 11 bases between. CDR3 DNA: TGTGCCAGCAGTTTCGACCTCGCGGGCACAGATACGCAGTATTTT. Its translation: CASSFDLAGTDTQYF.

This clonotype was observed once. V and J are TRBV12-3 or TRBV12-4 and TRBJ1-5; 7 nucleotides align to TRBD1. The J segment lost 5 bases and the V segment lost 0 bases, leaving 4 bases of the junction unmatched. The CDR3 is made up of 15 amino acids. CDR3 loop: CASSLAGGKDQPQHF. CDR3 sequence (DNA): TGTGCCAGCAGTTTAGCAGGGGGCAAGGATCAGCCCCAGCATTTT.

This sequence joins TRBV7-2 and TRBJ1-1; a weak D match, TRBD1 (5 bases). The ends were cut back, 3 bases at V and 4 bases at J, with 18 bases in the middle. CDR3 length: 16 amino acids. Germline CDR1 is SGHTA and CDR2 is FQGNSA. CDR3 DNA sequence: TGTGCCAGCAGCTTCGCCCCTTCAGGGTTGGGCACTGAAGCTTTCTTT. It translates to CASSFAPSGLGTEAFF.

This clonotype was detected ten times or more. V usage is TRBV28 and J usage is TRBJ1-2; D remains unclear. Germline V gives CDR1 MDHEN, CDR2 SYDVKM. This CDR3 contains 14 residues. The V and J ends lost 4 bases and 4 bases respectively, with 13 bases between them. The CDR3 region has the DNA TGTGCCAGCAGTTCCAAGGGCCTGTTCTATGGCTACACCTTC. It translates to CASSSKGLFYGYTF.

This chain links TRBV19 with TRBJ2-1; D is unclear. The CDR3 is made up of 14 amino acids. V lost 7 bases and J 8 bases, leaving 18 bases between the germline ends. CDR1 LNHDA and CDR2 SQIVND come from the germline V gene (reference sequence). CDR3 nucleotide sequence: TGTGCCAGTAAGGAGACTCTCAAAGGCGATGAGCAGTTCTTC. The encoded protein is CASKETLKGDEQFF.